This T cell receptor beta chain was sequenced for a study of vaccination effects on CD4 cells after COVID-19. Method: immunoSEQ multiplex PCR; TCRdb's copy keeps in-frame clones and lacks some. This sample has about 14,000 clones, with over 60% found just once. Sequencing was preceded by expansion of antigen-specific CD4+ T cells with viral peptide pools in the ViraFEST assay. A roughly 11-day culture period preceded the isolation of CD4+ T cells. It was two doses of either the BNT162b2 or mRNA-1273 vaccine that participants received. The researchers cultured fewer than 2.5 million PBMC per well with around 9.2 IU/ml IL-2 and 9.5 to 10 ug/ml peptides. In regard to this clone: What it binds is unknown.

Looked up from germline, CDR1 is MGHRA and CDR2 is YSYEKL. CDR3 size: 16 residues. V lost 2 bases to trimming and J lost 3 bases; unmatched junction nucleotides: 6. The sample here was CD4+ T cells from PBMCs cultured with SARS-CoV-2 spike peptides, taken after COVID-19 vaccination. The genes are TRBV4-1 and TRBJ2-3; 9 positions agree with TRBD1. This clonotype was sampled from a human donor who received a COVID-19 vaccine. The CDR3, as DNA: TGCGCCAGCAGCCAACAAACAGGGGGCGCGACAGATACGCAGTATTTT. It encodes CASSQQTGGATDTQYF.